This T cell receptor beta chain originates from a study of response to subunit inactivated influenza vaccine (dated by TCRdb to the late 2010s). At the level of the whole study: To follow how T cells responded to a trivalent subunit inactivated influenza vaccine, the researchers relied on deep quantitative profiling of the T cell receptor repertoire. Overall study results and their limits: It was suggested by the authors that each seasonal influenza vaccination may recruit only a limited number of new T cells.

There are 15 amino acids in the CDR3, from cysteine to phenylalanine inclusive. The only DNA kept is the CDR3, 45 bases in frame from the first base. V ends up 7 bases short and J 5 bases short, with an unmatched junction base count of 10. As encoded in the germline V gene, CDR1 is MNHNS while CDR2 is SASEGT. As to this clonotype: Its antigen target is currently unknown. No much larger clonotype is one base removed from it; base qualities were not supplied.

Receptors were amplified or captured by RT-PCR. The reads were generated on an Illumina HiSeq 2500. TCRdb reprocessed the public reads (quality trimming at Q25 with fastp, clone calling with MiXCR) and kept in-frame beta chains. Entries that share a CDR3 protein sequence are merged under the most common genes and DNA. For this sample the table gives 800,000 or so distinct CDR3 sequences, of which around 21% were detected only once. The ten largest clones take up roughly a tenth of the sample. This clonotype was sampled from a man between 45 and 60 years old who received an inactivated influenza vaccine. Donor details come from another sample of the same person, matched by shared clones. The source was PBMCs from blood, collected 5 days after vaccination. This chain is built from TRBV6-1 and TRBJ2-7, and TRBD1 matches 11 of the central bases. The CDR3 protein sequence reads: CASTRGTGGHNEQYF. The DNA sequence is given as TGTGCCAGCACCAGGGGGACAGGGGGTCACAACGAGCAGTACTTC.